The 32 T cell receptor beta chains listed next were all sequenced from one sample in a study of blood T cell repertoires in COVID-19. Profiling relied on immunoSEQ multiplex PCR, and the TCRdb table lists in-frame clones only, not all of them. Among 250,000 to 350,000 clones, about 88% were seen once, and the ten largest hold 11%. The sample taken for sequencing was peripheral blood. The source of these receptors is a woman aged 25 to 39 with COVID-19, enrolled during active disease.

The V and J genes are TRBV27 and TRBJ1-3; 9 bases are a match to TRBD1. Unmatched junction bases numbered 10, after V lost 6 bases and J lost 4 bases. This CDR3 is 16 amino acids long. Germline V lookup: CDR1 MNHEY, CDR2 SMNVEV (reference sequence). CDR3: CASRGPQGAGGNTIYF. As DNA, the CDR3 is TGTGCCAGCAGAGGGCCACAGGGGGCTGGGGGAAACACCATATATTTT.

This rearrangement joins TRBV2 to TRBJ1-5; D not certain. The V and J ends lost 0 bases and 7 bases respectively, with 7 bases between them. CDR3 length equals 13 residues. The V gene's germline CDR1 is SNHLY and CDR2 FYNNEI. CDR3 nucleotide sequence: TGTGCCAGCAGTGAAGCGTGGAGGCAGCCCCAGCATTTT. Encoded protein: CASSEAWRQPQHF.

The chain has TRBV10-2 and TRBJ1-1; D call uncertain. Per germline, CDR1 WSHSY and CDR2 SAAADI. This CDR3 comprises 13 residues. V lost 0 bases and J 11 bases, leaving 13 bases between the germline ends. In DNA, the CDR3 is TGCGCCAGCAGTGAGTCGAAAGGGAGGAAGGCTTTCTTT. Its translation is CASSESKGRKAFF.

This chain links TRBV10-3 with TRBJ2-4, with 8 nucleotides matching TRBD2. Germline values: CDR1 ENHRY, CDR2 SYGVKD. The CDR3 consists of 16 residues. V was clipped by 2 bases and J by 8 bases; unmatched bases: 11. In DNA form, the CDR3 reads TGTGCCATCAGTGAGGGGGAAGCGGGAGAAAGGGACATTCAGTACTTC. Translation: CAISEGEAGERDIQYF.

The gene calls are TRBV5-5 and TRBJ1-4; no reliable D call. Trimming removed 2 bases at V and 8 bases at J, with 10 bases between. There are 13 residues in the CDR3. Per germline, CDR1 SGHKS and CDR2 YYEKEE (reference sequence). This CDR3 reads CASSFGETEKLFF. The CDR3 coding sequence is TGTGCCAGCAGCTTTGGGGAGACCGAAAAACTGTTTTTT.

This chain connects TRBV19 to TRBJ1-1, with D perhaps matching TRBD1 (6 bases). The V gene lost 9 bases and the J gene lost 4 bases, with 21 bases spanning the gap. Germline-derived CDR1 and CDR2 are LNHDA and SQIVND (reference sequence). The CDR3 runs 15 residues. The CDR3 loop reads CASTGGGSAGTEAFF. The CDR3 DNA reads TGTGCCAGCACCGGGGGGGGCAGTGCGGGCACTGAAGCTTTCTTT. Supplemented by reference TRBV19 and TRBJ1-1, the full variable domain reads DGGITQSPKYLFRKEGQNVTLSCEQNLNHDAMYWYRQDPGQGLRLIYYSQIVNDFQKGDIAEGYSVSREKKESFPLTVTSAQKNPTAFYLCASTGGGSAGTEAFFGQGTRLTVV.

This clone appeared once. The gene calls are TRBV6-6 and TRBJ2-3; 11 bases line up with TRBD1. CDR3 length: 16 residues. V lost 0 bases, J lost 5 bases, and 4 bases stayed unmatched. Per the germline V gene, CDR1 is MNHNY and CDR2 is SVGAGI (reference sequence). The CDR3, as DNA: TGTGCCAGCAGTTACTCGTCGGGACAGGGGGGAGATACGCAGTATTTT. Its protein product is CASSYSSGQGGDTQYF.

This chain connects TRBV7-2 to TRBJ2-2; the match to TRBD1 covers 8 bases. This CDR3 is built from 14 residues. V lost 3 bases and J lost 7; bases outside the gene matches: 4. From germline, CDR1 is SGHTA and CDR2 FQGNSA. The CDR3: CASSFQGASGELFF. CDR3 coding DNA: TGTGCCAGCAGCTTTCAGGGGGCAAGCGGGGAGCTGTTTTTT.

The V gene is TRBV5-1, the J gene TRBJ1-3; unclear D gene. V was cut by 6 bases and J by 3 bases, with 4 bases left in between. The CDR3 consists of 11 residues. In germline, CDR1 is SGHRS, CDR2 YFSETQ. CDR3 residues: CASTDGNTIYF. The CDR3 DNA is TGCGCCAGCACAGATGGAAACACCATATATTTT.

The V and J genes are TRBV9 and TRBJ2-7; 10 bases are shared with TRBD2. The CDR3 runs 15 residues. V lost 0 bases to trimming and J lost 2 bases; unmatched junction nucleotides: 2. Germline V gene data show CDR1 as SGDLS and CDR2 as YYNGEE. The CDR3 DNA is TGTGCCAGCAGCGTAGGAAGCGGGAGGGCCTACGAGCAGTACTTC. Its translation is CASSVGSGRAYEQYF.

The genes are TRBV30 and TRBJ2-7; the match to TRBD2 covers 8 bases. J gave up 4 bases and V 8 bases, and 13 bases lay outside the gene matches. CDR3 length: 14 residues. Germline CDR1 reads GTSNPN; CDR2 reads SVGIG (reference sequence). CDR3 coding DNA: TGTGCCGCGGACCGCGGGAGGATGGAGTACGAGCAGTACTTC. Translated: CAADRGRMEYEQYF.

This chain joins TRBV28 and TRBJ2-5, with D possibly TRBD1 on 6 matching bases. Between the trimmed V and J ends, which lost 3 bases and 1 base, there was a span of 9 bases. There are 14 residues in the CDR3. CDR1 and CDR2 (germline): MDHEN, SYDVKM. The CDR3 reads CASSFDRPQETQYF. In DNA, the CDR3 is TGTGCCAGCAGTTTTGACAGGCCCCAAGAGACCCAGTACTTC.

This chain uses TRBV28 with TRBJ2-4, with TRBD1 as a possible D gene (6 bases). Germline V gives CDR1 MDHEN, CDR2 SYDVKM. The CDR3 extends over 15 amino acids. The ends were cut back, 7 bases at V and 0 bases at J, with 13 bases in the middle. Written as DNA, the CDR3 is TGTGCCAGCAACCAAAGGGGGATAGCCAAAAACATTCAGTACTTC. Protein: CASNQRGIAKNIQYF. Using reference TRBV28 and TRBJ2-4 for the parts outside the CDR3, the full variable domain is DVKVTQSSRYLVKRTGEKVFLECVQDMDHENMFWYRQDPGLGLRLIYFSYDVKMKEKGDIPEGYSVSREKKERFSLILESASTNQTSMYLCASNQRGIAKNIQYFGAGTRLSVL.

The rearrangement links TRBV15 to TRBJ2-7; TRBD2 matches at 13 bases. In germline, CDR1 is LNHNV, CDR2 YYDKDF (reference sequence). With 2 bases clipped from V and 4 bases from J, the junction kept 8 bases outside the gene matches. CDR3 length equals 17 residues. The CDR3 DNA is TGTGCCACCAGCAGAAGAAGGACTAGCGGGAGTGAGTACGAGCAGTACTTC. It specifies CATSRRRTSGSEYEQYF.

This chain uses TRBV6-5 with TRBJ2-2, with D possibly matching TRBD2 (5 bases). This CDR3 comprises 13 residues. Germline CDR1 reads MNHEY; CDR2 reads SVGAGI. V lost 6 bases and J lost 8, with 13 bases in between. The CDR3 is CASRPTSLGELFF. For the CDR3, the DNA is TGTGCCAGCAGGCCAACTAGTCTTGGGGAGCTGTTTTTT.

The rearrangement joins TRBV19 to TRBJ2-7; possibly TRBD1 for D (6 bases). The germline V gene encodes CDR1 LNHDA and CDR2 SQIVND (reference sequence). V was pared by 11 bases and J by 5 bases, with 19 bases between. CDR3 length: 13 amino acids. The CDR3 DNA reads as TGTGCCCACATGTTGGGGACAAGGCACGAGCAGTACTTC. It encodes CAHMLGTRHEQYF.

The V call is TRBV4-3, the J call TRBJ2-7, with 15 bases matching TRBD2. Germline V CDR1 and CDR2: LGHNA, YSLEER. This CDR3 spans 20 amino acids. Germline trimming cut 3 bases from V and 6 bases from J; bases unmatched to any gene: 18. The CDR3 reads CASSHAQPGLAGGGPLEQYF. CDR3 coding DNA: TGCGCCAGCAGCCACGCCCAACCGGGACTAGCGGGAGGAGGACCCCTCGAGCAGTACTTC.

The chain is built from TRBV18 and TRBJ2-7; D not resolved. Germline V gene data show CDR1 as KGHSH and CDR2 as LQKENI. This CDR3 region has 13 residues. Between the trimmed V and J ends, which lost 2 bases and 7 bases, there was a span of 12 bases. The CDR3 sequence: CASSPGPEAEQYF. CDR3 bases: TGTGCCAGCTCACCAGGCCCCGAGGCGGAGCAGTACTTC. The full variable domain, its missing parts supplied by reference TRBV18 and TRBJ2-7, is NAGVMQNPRHLVRRRGQEARLRCSPMKGHSHVYWYRQLPEEGLKFMVYLQKENIIDESGMPKERFSAEFPKEGPSILRIQQVVRGDSAAYFCASSPGPEAEQYFGPGTRLTVT.

The chain links TRBV28 to TRBJ2-3; the match to TRBD2 covers 9 bases. The CDR3 consists of 15 residues. Losses at the gene ends were 7 bases for V and 4 bases for J; bases not matched to a gene: 9. In germline, CDR1 is MDHEN, CDR2 SYDVKM. As DNA, the CDR3 is TGTGCCAGCATTGGGGCGGGAGGGCTCGCAGATACGCAGTATTTT. Its protein product is CASIGAGGLADTQYF.

The rearrangement joins TRBV30 to TRBJ2-6; D call uncertain. V lost 3 bases, J lost 1 base, and 7 bases lay in between. The germline V gene encodes CDR1 GTSNPN and CDR2 SVGIG (reference sequence). This CDR3 has 14 residues. This CDR3 is CAWSGSSGANVLTF. Here the CDR3 DNA reads TGTGCCTGGAGCGGGTCATCTGGGGCCAACGTCCTGACTTTC.

The chain employs TRBV7-2 and TRBJ2-1; 12 bases fit TRBD2. The ends lost 3 bases at V and 4 bases at J; junction bases unmatched: 4. CDR3 length equals 16 residues. The V gene's germline CDR1 is SGHTA and CDR2 FQGNSA. CDR3 sequence reads: CASSFGLAGIYNEQFF. The CDR3 DNA is TGTGCCAGCAGCTTCGGACTAGCGGGGATATACAATGAGCAGTTCTTC.

This clone appeared a few times. The chain carries TRBV18 and TRBJ1-5; 8 bases align to TRBD1. The J segment lost 4 bases and the V segment lost 3 bases, leaving 2 bases of the junction unmatched. CDR1 and CDR2 (germline): KGHSH, LQKENI. The CDR3 has 14 residues. CDR3 sequence: CASSPGQENQPQHF. The CDR3 bases are TGTGCCAGCTCACCGGGACAGGAAAATCAGCCCCAGCATTTT.

The chain employs TRBV30 and TRBJ1-2; D may be TRBD1 (5 bases). Germline V gene data show CDR1 as GTSNPN and CDR2 as SVGIG (reference sequence). V gave up 3 bases and J gave up 2 bases, with 7 bases separating them. The CDR3 totals 12 residues. This CDR3 is CAWRTENYGYTF. The CDR3 DNA follows: TGTGCCTGGAGGACAGAAAACTATGGCTACACCTTC.

The V call is TRBV6-5, the J call TRBJ2-7, with unresolved D. The ends were cut back, 6 bases at V and 9 bases at J, with 21 bases in the middle. Germline V gene sequence: CDR1 MNHEY, CDR2 SVGAGI. The CDR3 totals 14 residues. As DNA, the CDR3 is TGTGCCAGCAGACTTGACTCCCGCGATCTTGGGCAGTACTTC. Amino acids: CASRLDSRDLGQYF.

This clone was observed a handful of times. CDR3 region: CASSLDRGGDSPLHF. In nucleotides, the CDR3 is TGTGCCAGCAGCTTAGACAGGGGAGGCGATTCACCCCTCCACTTT. The chain employs TRBV7-9 and TRBJ1-6; 7 nucleotides line up with TRBD1. The CDR3 extends over 15 amino acids. Trimming at V came to 1 base and at J to 8 bases, leaving 5 bases not matched to a gene. Looked up from germline, CDR1 is SEHNR and CDR2 is FQNEAQ (reference sequence).

Details on this clone: The same CDR3 arises from other DNA sequences in this sample as well. The genes are TRBV5-1 and TRBJ1-1, with D perhaps TRBD1 (6 bases). Trimming took 1 base from V and 0 from J, leaving 7 bases between them. Germline V CDR1 and CDR2: SGHRS, YFSETQ. The CDR3 has 14 residues. CDR3 in amino acids: CASSLTGMNTEAFF. As DNA, the CDR3 is TGCGCCAGCAGCTTGACAGGGATGAACACTGAAGCTTTCTTT.

The V call is TRBV3-1 (or the pseudogene TRBV3-2), the J call TRBJ2-3; D possibly corresponds to TRBD2 (5 bases). Germline V gene data show CDR1 as LGHDT and CDR2 as YNNKEL (reference sequence). Trimming removed 1 base at V and 4 bases at J, with 12 bases between. This CDR3 region has 15 residues. CDR3 sequence (DNA): TGTGCCAGCAGCCAAGCGATCGGGAAATCAGATACGCAGTATTTT. As protein: CASSQAIGKSDTQYF.

J is TRBJ1-1 and V is TRBV19; TRBD1 aligns across 9 bases. The CDR3 has 15 residues. Germline V gene lookup returns CDR1 LNHDA and CDR2 SQIVND (reference sequence). J lost 3 bases, V lost 7 bases, and 9 bases had no gene match. CDR3 region: CASIDRGKTDTEAFF. The DNA of the CDR3 is TGTGCCAGTATCGACAGGGGGAAAACGGACACTGAAGCTTTCTTT. Full variable domain (missing parts from reference TRBV19 and TRBJ1-1): DGGITQSPKYLFRKEGQNVTLSCEQNLNHDAMYWYRQDPGQGLRLIYYSQIVNDFQKGDIAEGYSVSREKKESFPLTVTSAQKNPTAFYLCASIDRGKTDTEAFFGQGTRLTVV.

The chain is built from TRBV28 and TRBJ1-4; D remains ambiguous. The germline V gene encodes CDR1 MDHEN and CDR2 SYDVKM. The CDR3 contains 14 residues. Trimming stripped 3 bases from V and 5 bases from J, with 10 bases between. This CDR3 reads CASSLEHVNEKLFF. For the CDR3, the DNA is TGTGCCAGCAGTTTGGAGCACGTAAATGAAAAACTGTTTTTT.

CDR3 sequence (DNA): TGTGCCAGCAGTGATTTAGCGGGAGCGCGCTACAATGAGCAGTTCTTC. The encoded protein is CASSDLAGARYNEQFF. The V gene is TRBV2, the J gene TRBJ2-1; TRBD2 matches at 9 bases. Germline V gene data show CDR1 as SNHLY and CDR2 as FYNNEI. The CDR3 sequence is 16 residues long. The trim removed 3 bases at V and 3 bases at J, leaving 6 bases unmatched.

This chain connects TRBV5-6 to TRBJ2-3, with TRBD2 as a possible D gene (7 bases). This CDR3 has 15 amino acids. Germline CDR1 reads SGHDT; CDR2 reads YYEEEE. V gave up 2 bases and J gave up 4 bases, with 14 bases separating them. The CDR3 DNA reads TGTGCCAGCAGCTTAGGGGGGGTATTGGCAGATACGCAGTATTTT. Amino acid sequence: CASSLGGVLADTQYF. The full variable domain, rest sourced from reference TRBV5-6 and TRBJ2-3, is DAGVTQSPTHLIKTRGQQVTLRCSPKSGHDTVSWYQQALGQGPQFIFQYYEEEERQRGNFPDRFSGHQFPNYSSELNVNALLLGDSALYLCASSLGGVLADTQYFGPGTRLTVL.

This rearrangement joins TRBV5-4 to TRBJ2-5, with 7 positions matching TRBD1. CDR1 and CDR2 (germline): SGHNT, YYREEE (reference sequence). V was clipped by 3 bases and J by 2 bases; unmatched bases: 4. The CDR3 is 14 residues long. This CDR3 is CASSSTGVQETQYF. DNA of the CDR3: TGTGCCAGCAGCTCAACAGGGGTGCAAGAGACCCAGTACTTC.